The present TCR beta chain was sequenced within a study of T cell changes during pregnancy in multiple sclerosis. Method: immunoSEQ multiplex PCR; TCRdb's copy keeps in-frame clones and lacks some. The sample lists 80,000 to 100,000 clones, 75% to 95% occurring once. The ends lost 3 bases at V and 0 bases at J; junction bases unmatched: 9. The CDR3 is made up of 17 amino acids. Germline CDR1 is SGHTA and CDR2 is FQGNSA. The clonotype comes from a female donor in good health, enrolled as a control in a pregnancy study. J is TRBJ1-1 and V is TRBV7-2; 8 bases fit TRBD1. Material: peripheral blood, obtained after pregnancy. The CDR3 coding sequence is TGTGCCAGCAGCTTTCAAGAGGGACAGGCCTTGAACACTGAAGCTTTCTTT. Protein: CASSFQEGQALNTEAFF.